This T cell receptor (beta chain) was retrieved from a study of tumor-infiltrating lymphocytes in glioblastoma multiforme (dated by TCRdb to 2016 to 2017). For the wider study: The study tested whether intratumoral genomic heterogeneity fosters TIL diversity by jointly investigating somatic mutations, TIL diversity and immune response activity. Overall study outcomes, separate from this receptor: Generalizability was limited because only one glioblastoma patient was included in the TCR and somatic mutation analysis. Clone frequencies may be distorted by RNA-based TCR sequencing because unequal numbers of TCR transcripts are carried by T cells. The authors noted that sorting T cells into functional subsets, which was not done in the study, would be a future improvement.

Total RNA was isolated from peripheral blood mononuclear cells with TRIzol reagent and was purified using the RNeasy kit. All RNA had OD 260/280 ratios above 1.9 and RNA integrity numbers above 6.5. TCRB libraries were constructed from RNA through three rounds of nested multiplex PCR following a modified ARM-PCR protocol with multiple V-beta primers and a C-beta primer. ProtoScript II Reverse Transcriptase and a C-beta primer were used to synthesize TCRB-specific cDNA from 0.4 to 0.65 ug total RNA. No unique molecular identifiers were described for the TCRB libraries. In the third PCR, barcodes and adapters were added over approximately 24 cycles with Deep VentR (exo-) polymerase, and the 250-500 bp bands were then gel purified. TCRB libraries were sequenced on an Illumina HiSeq 2500 with 250 bp paired-end reads. On the study's bioinformatics: Reads were cleaned with Trimmomatic, merged with FLASH, assigned V, D and J segments with MiGEC, and analyzed with VDJtools. Repertoire diversity was measured using the Shannon-Wiener diversity index, which was calculated with VDJtools. TCRdb ran its own pipeline on the public reads, namely fastp trimming at Q25 and MiXCR clone calling, and kept in-frame beta chains. Every entry covers one CDR3 protein and lists the most common genes and DNA from its rows. TCRdb's processing, not the authors' own work, is the source of the V and J calls. For this sample there are 20,000 or so distinct CDR3 sequences; about 70% appear just once. The ten top clones hold under 20% of the sample.

Concerning this clonotype itself: The antigen this receptor binds is unknown. Per-nucleotide qualities are absent, and no much larger clonotype sits a single base away.

There are 14 amino acids in the CDR3, from cysteine to phenylalanine inclusive. Only CDR3 DNA is held: 42 bases, read in frame from base 1. At the junction V is shortened by 5 bases and J by 0 bases, with 9 bases in between. According to the germline V gene, CDR1 reads MNHEY and CDR2 reads SVGAGI. The TCR was taken from a male donor with glioblastoma. What was sequenced was peripheral blood. The chain employs TRBV6-5 and TRBJ2-3; the D gene identity is not certain. The CDR3 reads CASSRPQSTDTQYF. DNA sequence: TGTGCCAGCAGTCGGCCCCAGAGCACAGATACGCAGTATTTT.